The TCR beta chain under discussion was sequenced for a study of T cells in Graves' hyperthyroidism and ophthalmopathy. The CDR3 runs 13 residues. Trimming took 5 bases from V and 9 from J, leaving 14 bases between them. In this sample, this clonotype turned up many times. TCR beta CDR3 regions were amplified from RNA. RT-PCR in the first round (using the HTBI primer set) targeted the TCR CDR3. TCRdb called the multiplex PCR reads again in MiXCR, with one record for every CDR3 protein. The sample holds some 370,000 distinct CDR3 sequences, around 15% seen once. Each ophthalmopathy patient scored at least 3 on the Clinical Activity Score and at least 4 on NOSPECS grade, with duration under 3 months. PBMCs were obtained from 7.5 to 10 ml fresh peripheral blood.

This rearrangement joins TRBV12-3 or TRBV12-4 to TRBJ1-5, with a tentative D call TRBD1 (5 bases). The sample consisted of blood. The receptor's source is a man over 45 with Graves' ophthalmopathy. The CDR3 DNA reads TGTGCCAGCAGTACCCGGGACCGGGGGCCCCAGCATTTT. Encoded protein: CASSTRDRGPQHF.